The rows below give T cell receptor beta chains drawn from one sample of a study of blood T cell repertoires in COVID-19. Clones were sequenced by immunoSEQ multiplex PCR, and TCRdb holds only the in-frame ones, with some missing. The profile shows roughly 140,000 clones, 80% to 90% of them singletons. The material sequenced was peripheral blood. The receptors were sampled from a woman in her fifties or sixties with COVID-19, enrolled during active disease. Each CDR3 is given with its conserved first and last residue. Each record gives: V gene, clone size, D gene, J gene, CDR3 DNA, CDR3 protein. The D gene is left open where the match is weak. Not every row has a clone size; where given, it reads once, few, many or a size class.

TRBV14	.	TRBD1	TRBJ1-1	TGTGCCAGCAGCCCCCGACAGGGGCGCATTAGGACTGAAGCTTTCTTT	CASSPRQGRIRTEAFF
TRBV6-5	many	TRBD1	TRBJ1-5	TGTGCCACCCTGGACAGGCCCAATCAGCCCCAGCATTTT	CATLDRPNQPQHF
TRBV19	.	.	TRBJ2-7	TGTGCCAGTAGTTGGACAAACTCCTACGAGCAGTACTTC	CASSWTNSYEQYF
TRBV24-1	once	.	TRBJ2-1	TGTGCCACCAGTGACCCTTCAATCGGGGGCAATGAGCAGTTCTTC	CATSDPSIGGNEQFF
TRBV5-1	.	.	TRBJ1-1	TGCGCCAGCAGCCTTGGGGACAACCGGATGAACACTGAAGCTTTCTTT	CASSLGDNRMNTEAFF
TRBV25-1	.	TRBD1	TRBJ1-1	TGTGCCAGCAGTGACCCCCTAGGACAGGGAGGGACCACTGAAGCTTTCTTT	CASSDPLGQGGTTEAFF
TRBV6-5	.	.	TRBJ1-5	TGTGCCAGCATAGCAGGGGGCAATCAGCCCCAGCATTTT	CASIAGGNQPQHF
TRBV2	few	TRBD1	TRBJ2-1	TGTGCCAGCACGTTTAGACAGGGGGCCTACAATGAGCAGTTCTTC	CASTFRQGAYNEQFF
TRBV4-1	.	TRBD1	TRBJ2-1	TGCGCCAGCAGCCTAGGACAGGGGTTGTACAATGAGCAGTTCTTC	CASSLGQGLYNEQFF
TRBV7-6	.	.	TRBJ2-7	TGTGCCAGCAGCTTAGCGAGCGGAGGGTCAGAATTCTACGAGCAGTACTTC	CASSLASGGSEFYEQYF
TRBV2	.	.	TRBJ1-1	TGTGCCAGCAGTGTCGGAGGGAACACTGAAGCTTTCTTT	CASSVGGNTEAFF
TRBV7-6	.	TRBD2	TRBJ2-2	TGTGCCAGCAGCCGAGGGACTAGCGGGCCCGGGGAGCTGTTTTTT	CASSRGTSGPGELFF
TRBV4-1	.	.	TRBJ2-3	TGCGCCAGCAGCCAAGGAGATCCTAGCACAGATACGCAGTATTTT	CASSQGDPSTDTQYF
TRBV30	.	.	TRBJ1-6	TGTGCCTGGACAGGGTCCTATAATTCACCCCTCCACTTT	CAWTGSYNSPLHF
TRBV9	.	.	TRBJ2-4	TGTGCCAGCAGCGCTAGTGGGCAGGGATTTAACATTCAGTACTTC	CASSASGQGFNIQYF
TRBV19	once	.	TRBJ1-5	TGTGCCAGTAGTCCCGGGACGGGAGTAAGCAATCAGCCCCAGCATTTT	CASSPGTGVSNQPQHF
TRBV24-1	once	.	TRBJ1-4	TGTGCCACCAGTGACGCGGGGAATGAAAAACTGTTTTTT	CATSDAGNEKLFF
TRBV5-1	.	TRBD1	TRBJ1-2	TGCGCCAGCGGGCGGGACAGGCCCTCTGGCTATGGCTACACCTTC	CASGRDRPSGYGYTF
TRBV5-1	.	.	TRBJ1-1	TGCGCCAGCAGCTTACTGTCAGGGAACACTGAAGCTTTCTTT	CASSLLSGNTEAFF
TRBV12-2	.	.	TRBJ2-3	TGTGCAAGTCGCTTAGAGGGGGCGGGGACATACACAGATACGCAGTATTTT	CASRLEGAGTYTDTQYF
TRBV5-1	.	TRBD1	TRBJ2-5	TGCGCCAGCAGCAAGAGGACAGGGAGTAGAGAGACCCAGTACTTC	CASSKRTGSRETQYF
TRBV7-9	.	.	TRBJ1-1	TGTGCCAGCAGTTCCACCAACGGGGTAGAAGCTTTCTTT	CASSSTNGVEAFF
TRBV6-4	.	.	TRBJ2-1	TGTGCCAGCAGTCCCCTCCCTTACAATGAGCAGTTCTTC	CASSPLPYNEQFF
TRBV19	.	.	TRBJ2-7	TGTGCCAGTAGCCCGCAAACAAACGCCTACGAGCAGTACTTC	CASSPQTNAYEQYF
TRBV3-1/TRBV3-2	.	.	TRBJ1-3	TGTGCCAGCAGCAAATCCCTACAGGGTGGTTTCTCTGGAAACACCATATATTTT	CASSKSLQGGFSGNTIYF
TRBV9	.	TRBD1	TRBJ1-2	TGTGCCAGCAGCGAGGCGGGACAGGGGGTCGACGCCTATGGCTACACCTTC	CASSEAGQGVDAYGYTF
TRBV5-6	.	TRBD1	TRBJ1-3	TGTGCCAGCAGCTATGGGACAGGCCCTGGAAACACCATATATTTT	CASSYGTGPGNTIYF
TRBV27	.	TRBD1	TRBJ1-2	TGTGCCAGCAGTCCCACAGGGGACTATGGCTACACCTTC	CASSPTGDYGYTF
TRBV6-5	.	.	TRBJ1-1	TGTGCCAGCCCACCGGGGGGGATGAACACTGAAGCTTTCTTT	CASPPGGMNTEAFF
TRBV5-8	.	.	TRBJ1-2	TGTGCCAGCAGCTTGGCCGACTATGGCTACACCTTC	CASSLADYGYTF
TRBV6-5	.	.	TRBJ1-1	TGTGCCAGCAACAGGTTCAAGAACACTGAAGCTTTCTTT	CASNRFKNTEAFF
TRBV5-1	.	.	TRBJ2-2	TGCGCCAGCAGCGAGGGTGCCGGGGAGCTGTTTTTT	CASSEGAGELFF
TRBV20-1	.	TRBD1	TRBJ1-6	TGCAGTGCTAGTGCCCACTTGACAGGGGCTGATTCACCCCTCCACTTT	CSASAHLTGADSPLHF
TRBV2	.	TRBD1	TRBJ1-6	TGTGCCAGCAGCTCTAAGGAGGACAGGGTAGGAATGTCACCCCTCCACTTT	CASSSKEDRVGMSPLHF
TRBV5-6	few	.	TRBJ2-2	TGTGCCAGCAGCTTCGGTGGGGGCTACGGCGGGGAGCTGTTTTTT	CASSFGGGYGGELFF
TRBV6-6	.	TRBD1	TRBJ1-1	TGTGCCAGCAGTTCCGGACAGGGGGGCACTGAAGCTTTCTTT	CASSSGQGGTEAFF
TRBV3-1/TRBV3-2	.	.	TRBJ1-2	TGCGCCTCAGATATGTACCCAGGCTACACCTTC	CASDMYPGYTF
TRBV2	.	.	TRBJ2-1	TGTGCCAGCAGTGATTTGGGCCAAGAGCAGTTCTTC	CASSDLGQEQFF
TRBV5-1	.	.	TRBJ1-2	TGCGCCAGCAGCTCGGACATTTATGGCTACACCTTC	CASSSDIYGYTF
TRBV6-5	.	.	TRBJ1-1	TGTGCCAGCAGTTACCGTGGCGAAGCTTTCTTT	CASSYRGEAFF
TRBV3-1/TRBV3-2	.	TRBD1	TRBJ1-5	TGTGCCAGCAGCCTGGGACAGGGGAATCAGCCCCAGCATTTT	CASSLGQGNQPQHF
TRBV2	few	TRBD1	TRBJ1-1	TGTGCCAGCAGCGAACGACAGGGCAAGAACACTGAAGCTTTCTTT	CASSERQGKNTEAFF
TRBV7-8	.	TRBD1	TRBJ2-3	TGTGCCGGCAGCCTCGGGACAGGCTATAGCACAGATACGCAGTATTTT	CAGSLGTGYSTDTQYF
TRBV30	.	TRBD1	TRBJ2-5	TGTGCCTGGAGTGTGGGGTACAGGGGACGGAAAGAGACCCAGTACTTC	CAWSVGYRGRKETQYF
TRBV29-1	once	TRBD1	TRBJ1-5	TGCAGCGCCCGGACAGGAGGTAGCAATCAGCCCCAGCATTTT	CSARTGGSNQPQHF
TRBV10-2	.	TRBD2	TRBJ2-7	TGCGCCACCGGGACTAGCGGAACTTTCTACGAGCAGTACTTC	CATGTSGTFYEQYF
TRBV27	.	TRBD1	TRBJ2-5	TGTGCCAGCAGTTCACACGACAGGGGATGGGAGACCCAGTACTTC	CASSSHDRGWETQYF
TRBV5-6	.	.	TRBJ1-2	TGTGCCAGCAGCTTGTCGGCAACAGGTTACTATGGCTACACCTTC	CASSLSATGYYGYTF
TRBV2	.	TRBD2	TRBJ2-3	TGTGCCAGCAGTGAAACTAGCGGGAGGACAGATACGCAGTATTTT	CASSETSGRTDTQYF
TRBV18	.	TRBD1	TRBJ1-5	TGTGCCAGCTCACCAAACAGGGGGCAGGGTCAGCCCCAGCATTTT	CASSPNRGQGQPQHF
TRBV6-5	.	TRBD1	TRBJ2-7	TGTGCCAGCAACCCGACTACAGGGGGCTTATACGAGCAGTACTTC	CASNPTTGGLYEQYF